The 18 T cell receptor beta chains given below trace back to one sample, sequenced in a study of patients and donors after allogeneic stem cell transplantation. Each CDR3 protein gets one entry after TCRdb re-called the RT-PCR reads with MiXCR. The sample yields hundreds of thousands of distinct CDR3 sequences, more than 15% seen once. The sample comprised blood, either unsorted or a sorted T cell fraction (not recorded which). The receptors were sampled from a human donor who was either an allogeneic HSCT recipient or a stem cell or donor lymphocyte infusion donor (not recorded which). It is not recorded whose cells these are; they may come from a transplant donor.

This clonotype came up many times. The CDR3 loop reads CASSLRGLETQYF. The DNA of the CDR3 is TGTGCCAGCAGTTTGAGAGGCTTAGAGACCCAGTACTTC. This chain links TRBV12-3 or TRBV12-4 with TRBJ2-5; D not certain. The CDR3 spans 13 residues. The V end was cut by 3 bases, the J end by 4 bases, with 9 bases between.

The V call is TRBV6-2 or TRBV6-3, the J call TRBJ2-7, with no clear D. Germline V gene data show CDR1 as MNHEY and CDR2 as SVGEGT. This CDR3 is 14 amino acids long. Trimming took off 2 bases at V and 0 bases at J, with 8 bases between the two ends. The CDR3 loop reads CASSYDGYSYEQYF. CDR3 bases: TGTGCCAGCAGTTACGACGGATACTCCTACGAGCAGTACTTC.

This chain links TRBV12-3 or TRBV12-4 with TRBJ1-6; 11 positions agree with TRBD1. This CDR3 region has 16 residues. V lost 6 bases to trimming and J lost 5 bases; unmatched junction nucleotides: 6. DNA for the CDR3: TGTGCCAGCAGCGCTGGACAGGGGGCAGATAATTCACCCCTCCACTTT. Amino acids: CASSAGQGADNSPLHF.

The V gene is TRBV4-3, the J gene TRBJ2-7, with no clear D. CDR3 length: 14 residues. V was cut by 5 bases and J by 2 bases, with 13 bases left in between. Germline V CDR1 and CDR2: LGHNA, YSLEER. The CDR3 loop is CASSVRRGPYEQYF. In DNA, the CDR3 is TGCGCCAGCAGCGTTCGTAGAGGTCCCTACGAGCAGTACTTC.

This chain links TRBV6-6 with TRBJ2-7; the D gene is possibly TRBD1 (6 bases). The V end was cut by 4 bases, the J end by 5 bases, with 12 bases between. Germline assignment: CDR1 MNHNY and CDR2 SVGAGI (reference sequence). This CDR3 contains 13 residues. The CDR3 coding sequence is TGTGCCAGCAGTTCCCGACAGGTCCACGAGCAGTACTTC. As protein: CASSSRQVHEQYF.

This clonotype has more than one count but fewer than ten. This chain links TRBV6-1 with TRBJ1-6, with a tentative D call TRBD1 (5 bases). Looked up from germline, CDR1 is MNHNS and CDR2 is SASEGT. The CDR3 has 16 residues. V was cut by 8 bases and J by 9 bases, with 23 bases left in between. CDR3: CASVIGAIVVSSPLHF. The CDR3 region has the DNA TGTGCCAGCGTAATAGGGGCGATAGTTGTCAGTTCACCCCTCCACTTT.

J is TRBJ2-7 and V is TRBV15, with D possibly TRBD2 on 7 matching bases. This CDR3 has 18 amino acids. Germline-derived CDR1 and CDR2 are LNHNV and YYDKDF (reference sequence). The V end lost 0 bases, the J end lost 1 base, and 19 bases lay between the germline ends. The CDR3 loop reads CATSRDLGGLLRSYEQYF. The CDR3 DNA reads TGTGCCACCAGCAGAGATCTCGGGGGGCTTCTGAGGTCCTACGAGCAGTACTTC.

This clonotype was picked up many times. This chain links TRBV25-1 with TRBJ2-1; D not resolved. Trimming shortened V by 1 base and J by 8 bases, and 3 bases separated the two germline ends. The germline gives CDR1 MGHDK, CDR2 SYGVNS. This CDR3 contains 11 residues. The CDR3 sequence is CASSEWDEQFF. In DNA, the CDR3 is TGTGCCAGCAGTGAATGGGATGAGCAGTTCTTC.

The chain is built from TRBV15 and TRBJ2-6, with TRBD1 matching 8 bases. Germline V lookup: CDR1 LNHNV, CDR2 YYDKDF (reference sequence). The CDR3 has 19 residues. V gave up 0 bases and J gave up 3 bases; unmatched junction bases: 10. Written as DNA, the CDR3 is TGTGCCACCAGCAGAGAGGGAGCAGGGGGCAGAGGTGGGGCCAACGTCCTGACTTTC. Its protein is CATSREGAGGRGGANVLTF.

This clonotype was seen a handful of times. The chain links TRBV7-3 to TRBJ2-3; the match to TRBD2 covers 7 bases. This CDR3 has 16 residues. Germline V gene lookup returns CDR1 SGHTA and CDR2 FQGTGA. J gave up 2 bases and V 0 bases, and 5 bases lay outside the gene matches. The CDR3 is CASSLTGGGPTDTQYF. CDR3 in DNA: TGTGCCAGCAGCTTAACGGGGGGAGGGCCCACAGATACGCAGTATTTT.

This clonotype was seen a few times. The chain combines TRBV6-1 with TRBJ1-6; TRBD1 is a possible D gene (5 bases). Looked up from germline, CDR1 is MNHNS and CDR2 is SASEGT. V shed 7 bases and J shed 3 bases, with 10 bases lying between them. There are 14 residues in the CDR3. CDR3 bases: TGTGCCAGCACCCTGGGGGGCTATAATTCACCCCTCCACTTT. This translates into CASTLGGYNSPLHF.

This clonotype was seen a handful of times. The J gene is TRBJ2-4, the V gene TRBV7-9, with TRBD2 matching over 14 bases. V was clipped by 5 bases and J by 7 bases; unmatched bases: 7. Germline CDR1 SEHNR, CDR2 FQNEAQ (reference sequence). The CDR3 sequence is 16 residues long. The CDR3 loop is CASSPRLAGGPNIQYF. The CDR3 nucleotides read TGTGCCAGCAGCCCGCGACTAGCGGGAGGGCCCAACATTCAGTACTTC.

This clonotype was detected a few times. The V call is TRBV20-1, the J call TRBJ2-3; the match to TRBD1 covers 7 bases. The CDR3 sequence is 15 residues long. Germline V CDR1 and CDR2: DFQATT, SNEGSKA (reference sequence). J was trimmed by 2 bases and V by 1 base; bases with no gene match: 6. The CDR3 DNA follows: TGCAGTGCTAGAGTTAGGGGGCGAGACACAGATACGCAGTATTTT. The encoded protein is CSARVRGRDTDTQYF.

The gene calls are TRBV6-5 and TRBJ1-1, with D uncertain. The length of the CDR3 is 12 residues. CDR1 is MNHEY and CDR2 is SVGAGI in the germline V gene. Trimming removed 7 bases at V and 8 bases at J, with 14 bases between. CDR3 nucleotides: TGTGCCAGCACCGGAACAAGCGGAGAAGCTTTCTTT. It is translated as CASTGTSGEAFF.

CDR3 sequence reads: CASSPSTDYQPQHF. The CDR3, as DNA: TGTGCCAGCTCACCGTCCACGGATTACCAGCCCCAGCATTTT. The rearrangement uses TRBV18 and TRBJ1-5; D is ambiguous. Germline CDR1 is KGHSH and CDR2 is LQKENI. V lost 3 bases and J 7 bases, leaving 13 bases between the germline ends. The CDR3 contains 14 residues.

The rearrangement joins TRBV5-8 to TRBJ2-7; D ambiguous. The CDR3 extends over 13 amino acids. Germline loops: CDR1 SGHTS, CDR2 YDEGEE. V was trimmed by 1 base and J by 1 base, leaving 6 bases between them. In DNA form, the CDR3 reads TGTGCCAGCAGCTTGATGGGGTCCTACGAGCAGTACTTC. It specifies CASSLMGSYEQYF. Full variable domain (missing parts from reference TRBV5-8 and TRBJ2-7): EAGVTQSPTHLIKTRGQQATLRCSPISGHTSVYWYQQALGLGLQFLLWYDEGEERNRGNFPPRFSGRQFPNYSSELNVNALELEDSALYLCASSLMGSYEQYFGPGTRLTVT.

This clonotype was recorded many times. The rearrangement links TRBV7-3 to TRBJ1-2; D is unclear. The CDR3 consists of 12 residues. Per the germline V gene, CDR1 is SGHTA and CDR2 is FQGTGA. V was shortened by 6 bases and J by 4 bases, with 9 bases between the two germline ends. The CDR3, as DNA: TGTGCCAGCAGTCCCACAGTCTATGGCTACACCTTC. It yields the protein CASSPTVYGYTF.

The rearrangement joins TRBV9 to TRBJ1-1; D is unclear. Trimming removed 0 bases at V and 4 bases at J, with 10 bases between. Germline loops: CDR1 SGDLS, CDR2 YYNGEE. The CDR3 has 14 residues. The CDR3 region has the DNA TGTGCCAGCAGCGTAGCTGAAGTTCCCACTGAAGCTTTCTTT. This gives the protein CASSVAEVPTEAFF.